This T cell receptor beta chain was recovered during a study of cytomegalovirus exposure and HLA in healthy donors. About the study: Approximately 77 million unique TCRs from HLA-typed donors were held in an early release of data.

With V trimmed by 8 bases and J by 4 bases, 10 bases remained unmatched. CDR3 length: 15 residues. CDR1 is LNHDA, CDR2 SQIVND, per germline (reference sequence). Primers: 60 Vbeta forward and 13 Jbeta reverse. Profiling relied on immunoSEQ multiplex PCR, and the TCRdb table lists in-frame clones only, not all of them. Here the sample spans 120,000 or so clones, roughly 75% being singletons. What was sequenced was PBMCs. The sequence came from a young man in good health and CMV-seropositive. This chain connects TRBV19 to TRBJ2-1; 8 nucleotides line up with TRBD1. In DNA form, the CDR3 reads TGTGCCAGTGGTTCCGGGACAGGCTATTACAATGAGCAGTTCTTC. It is translated as CASGSGTGYYNEQFF.